This paragraph reports one T cell receptor beta chain. The data are from a study of blood T cell repertoires in COVID-19. Study information: Samples came from the United States, Italy and Spain, spanning acute and convalescent COVID-19.

Produced via immunoSEQ multiplex PCR; TCRdb's table is partial and in-frame only. The data hold about 240,000 clones, with roughly 89% observed a single time. Between the trimmed V and J ends, which lost 3 bases and 0 bases, there was a span of 11 bases. This CDR3 spans 15 amino acids. The sequence was collected from a middle-aged man who had recovered from COVID-19. The chain uses TRBV23-1 and TRBJ2-5, with no clear D. TRBV23-1 is classed as an ORF, of uncertain function. Sequencing input: PBMCs or T cells enriched from blood (not recorded which). Here the CDR3 reads CASSHRIQNQETQYF. The CDR3 nucleotides are TGCGCCAGCAGTCATCGGATACAGAACCAAGAGACCCAGTACTTC.